The entry below gives a single T cell receptor (beta chain) sequence along with its context. Its antigen is unidentified. The data originate from a study of cytomegalovirus exposure and HLA in healthy donors. This CDR3 has 12 amino acids. CDR1 is SEHNR and CDR2 is FQNEAQ in the germline V gene (reference sequence). V was trimmed by 5 bases and J by 5 bases, leaving 10 bases between them. Whole-study results and caveats: An analysis that came later showed most CMV-associated TCR beta chains appearing HLA-restricted. The classifier was said to identify cytomegalovirus status with high specificity and sensitivity. There were some public TCRs occurring in many donors, but most TCR sequences were rare. It was 150 to 200 TCR beta chains that were listed as cytomegalovirus-associated.

The study ran its PCR with 60 Vbeta and 13 Jbeta primers. Repertoires were generated with immunoSEQ multiplex PCR, while TCRdb's copy carries only in-frame clones and drops some. The table has under 110,000 clones, 75% seen once. The chain uses TRBV7-9 and TRBJ2-7; possibly TRBD1 for D (6 bases). The TCR was taken from a male donor in good health and CMV-seropositive. Input material: PBMCs. This CDR3 is CASSPNRDEQYF. CDR3 coding DNA: TGTGCCAGCAGCCCTAACAGGGACGAGCAGTACTTC.